The present T cell receptor beta chain was sequenced within a study of T-cell reconstitution after alpha-beta-depleted transplantation in children. Study-wide results and caveats: High day-60 TCRbeta diversity in some patients came from surviving recipient T cells and thymic progenitors. Most T-cell counts and diversity one year after the transplant came from T cells that were newly produced. Two months or so post-transplant, alpha-beta T cells reportedly derived from several hundred expanded graft clones.

Germline V gene lookup returns CDR1 MNHEY and CDR2 SVGEGT. Trimming cost V 2 bases and J 5 bases; bases outside gene matches: 7. This CDR3 is built from 16 residues. Comments on this clonotype: What it binds is unknown.

The library targeted TCRbeta and was prepared with unique molecular identifiers. TCRdb reprocessed the PCR reads with MiXCR, giving one entry per CDR3 protein. This table has some 600,000 distinct CDR3 sequences, 13% appearing once. The sequence was obtained from a male patient aged 5 to 17 who had a stem cell transplant for acute myeloid leukemia, so the T cells may come from the graft donor. The sample consisted of PBMCs, mostly from graft donor cells, taken 360 days after TCRalphabeta/CD19-depleted stem cell transplant. The V and J genes are TRBV6-2 or TRBV6-3 and TRBJ2-2; TRBD1 matches at 8 bases. CDR3 nucleotide sequence: TGTGCCAGCAGTTACCTGGCAGGGGGCAAGACCGGGGAGCTGTTTTTT. It encodes CASSYLAGGKTGELFF.